A single T cell receptor beta chain is shown here with its context. This clone was counted only a few times. No cognate antigen has been identified for it. No per-base quality is available; no much larger clone lies one base away. These data originate in a study of radiotherapy plus CTLA-4 blockade in lung cancer (dated by TCRdb to 2017 to 2018). Regarding the study in general: Objective responses occurred in roughly 19% of enrolled patients, and about 33% achieved disease control.

Library preparation was by the immunoSEQ multiplex PCR assay. TCRdb carries this immuneACCESS record with in-frame sequences only. Its versions omit some clonotypes, under half of them owing to an unresolved V gene in the studies checked, with the rest unexplained. In this sample the table shows about 59,000 clones, 70% to 80% of which occur a single time. In total, the top ten clones hold 6.5% to 9.5% of the sample. Results the study describes overall, beyond this receptor: Early dynamic changes in blood T cell clones, together with increased serum interferon-beta after radiation, were reported as the strongest predictors of response. TCR clones derived from tumors expanded in peripheral blood after treatment with radiotherapy and ipilimumab.

In this study, focal radiation therapy paired with CTLA-4 blockade (ipilimumab) was tested in patients who had chemo-refractory metastatic non-small-cell lung cancer. The receptor comes from a human donor with non-small cell lung cancer whose response to radiotherapy plus ipilimumab could not be evaluated. Here the sequenced sample was peripheral blood, taken from a patient treated with radiotherapy plus ipilimumab.

The DNA is TGTGCCAGCAGCTTAGCAGGACAGGGAGGAAACACCATATATTTT. This codes for CASSLAGQGGNTIYF. This chain is built from TRBV7-2 and TRBJ1-3; 8 bases in between match TRBD1. CDR1 SGHTA and CDR2 FQGNSA were looked up in the germline V gene. Taken from cysteine to phenylalanine, the CDR3 has 15 residues. The only DNA kept is the CDR3, 45 bases in frame from the first base. V lost 0 bases and J lost 4 bases, and the count of bases not matched to a germline gene is 2.